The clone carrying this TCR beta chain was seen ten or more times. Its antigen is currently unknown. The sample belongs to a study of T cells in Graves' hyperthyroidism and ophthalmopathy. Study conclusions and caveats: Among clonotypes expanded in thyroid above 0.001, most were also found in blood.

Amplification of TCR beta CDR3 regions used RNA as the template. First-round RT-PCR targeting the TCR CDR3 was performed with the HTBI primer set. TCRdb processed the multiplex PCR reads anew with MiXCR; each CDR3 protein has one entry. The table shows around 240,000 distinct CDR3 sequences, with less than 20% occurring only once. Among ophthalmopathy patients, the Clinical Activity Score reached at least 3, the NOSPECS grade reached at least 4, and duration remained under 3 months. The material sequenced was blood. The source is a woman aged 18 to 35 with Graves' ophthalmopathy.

The CDR3: CASSFTGERAYEQYF. The CDR3 DNA sequence: TGCGCCAGCAGCTTCACAGGGGAGCGGGCTTACGAGCAGTACTTC. This chain connects TRBV5-1 to TRBJ2-7; D perhaps matches TRBD1 (7 bases). Germline V lookup: CDR1 SGHRS, CDR2 YFSETQ. Trimming took off 2 bases at V and 4 bases at J, with 16 bases between the two ends. The CDR3 spans 15 residues.